Each of the 14 T cell receptor beta chains below was sequenced from the same sample in a study of blood T cell repertoires in COVID-19. Data came from immunoSEQ multiplex PCR; TCRdb stores just in-frame clones and leaves some out. The sample has tens of thousands of clones, 85% seen once. The sequencing sample was made of peripheral blood. The receptors shown here come from a human donor in a cohort sampled during active COVID-19.

The gene calls are TRBV3-1 (or the pseudogene TRBV3-2) and TRBJ2-6, with TRBD1 matching 8 bases. CDR3 length equals 18 residues. From germline, CDR1 is LGHDT and CDR2 YNNKEL (reference sequence). Trimming removed 0 bases from V and 0 bases from J; junction bases left unmatched: 4. CDR3 bases: TGTGCCAGCAGCCAAGAAGGGACAGGTTTCTCTGGGGCCAACGTCCTGACTTTC. It is translated as CASSQEGTGFSGANVLTF.

The chain carries TRBV4-3 and TRBJ2-1; unclear D gene. The V gene lost 1 base and the J gene lost 8 bases, with 12 bases spanning the gap. In germline, CDR1 is LGHNA, CDR2 YSLEER. CDR3 length: 14 amino acids. In DNA, the CDR3 is TGCGCCAGCAGCCAAGTAACCGAGGCGGATGAGCAGTTCTTC. Amino acids: CASSQVTEADEQFF.

The chain links TRBV7-9 to TRBJ2-4; a possible D gene is TRBD1 (5 bases). CDR1 is SEHNR and CDR2 is FQNEAQ in the germline V gene (reference sequence). With 4 bases removed from V and 1 base from J, the gap between germline ends came to 11 bases. The CDR3 consists of 15 residues. This chain's CDR3 is CASSSPGKAKNIQYF. The CDR3 nucleotides read TGTGCCAGCAGCTCCCCAGGGAAGGCCAAAAACATTCAGTACTTC.

This chain connects TRBV6-2 or TRBV6-3 to TRBJ2-1, with D perhaps matching TRBD1 (6 bases). Germline V CDR1 and CDR2: MNHEY, SVGEGT. The CDR3 has 13 amino acids. Trimming pared 5 bases from V and 5 bases from J, leaving 10 bases between. This chain's CDR3 is CASSRTVDNEQFF. Written as DNA, the CDR3 is TGTGCCAGCAGTCGGACAGTCGACAATGAGCAGTTCTTC.

This clone was seen more than once but under ten times. The V call is TRBV20-1, the J call TRBJ2-1; D is possibly TRBD1 (5 bases). The CDR3 has 11 residues. Germline V gives CDR1 DFQATT, CDR2 SNEGSKA (reference sequence). V was clipped by 5 bases and J by 12 bases, with 14 bases between them. The DNA of the CDR3 is TGCAGTGCTGGCTCGCAGGGCCCGCAGTTCTTC. This translates into CSAGSQGPQFF.

The CDR3: CASRVGVDTDTQYF. DNA for the CDR3: TGTGCCAGTAGGGTAGGGGTAGACACGGATACGCAGTATTTT. This sequence joins TRBV19 and TRBJ2-3, with D maybe TRBD1 (5 bases). Looked up from germline, CDR1 is LNHDA and CDR2 is SQIVND (reference sequence). CDR3 size: 14 residues. V was clipped by 6 bases and J by 6 bases, with 16 bases between them.

This chain joins TRBV2 and TRBJ1-1; no clear D gene. CDR1 and CDR2 from the germline V gene are SNHLY and FYNNEI. CDR3 length: 12 residues. Trimming shortened V by 9 bases and J by 1 base, and 9 bases separated the two germline ends. In DNA, the CDR3 is TGTGCCAGGTGTACTTGGAACACTGAAGCTTTCTTT. Protein product: CARCTWNTEAFF. Complete variable domain (other parts from reference TRBV2 and TRBJ1-1): EPEVTQTPSHQVTQMGQEVILRCVPISNHLYFYWYRQILGQKVEFLVSFYNNEISEKSEIFDDQFSVERPDGSNFTLKIRSTKLEDSAMYFCARCTWNTEAFFGQGTRLTVV.

The CDR3 DNA is TGTGCCAGCAGTCTAGCGGGGGGGCTCTATGAGCAGTTCTTC. Protein sequence: CASSLAGGLYEQFF. The genes are TRBV7-3 and TRBJ2-1; 12 bases fit TRBD2. Germline CDR1 SGHTA, CDR2 FQGTGA. The CDR3 length is 14 residues. Trimming took 6 bases from V and 8 from J; bases not matched to a gene: 5.

The chain recombines TRBV18 with TRBJ2-2; a weak D match, TRBD1 (6 bases). Germline assignment: CDR1 KGHSH and CDR2 LQKENI. V dropped 10 bases and J dropped 0 bases, with 12 bases sitting between them. CDR3 length: 14 amino acids. In DNA form, the CDR3 reads TGTGCCACCTCGCAGGGGACGAACACCGGGGAGCTGTTTTTT. Translating gives CATSQGTNTGELFF.

This sequence joins TRBV29-1 and TRBJ2-4; D is perhaps TRBD2 (6 bases). This CDR3 region has 11 residues. Germline V CDR1 and CDR2: SQVTM, ANQGSEA. With 6 bases removed from V and 9 bases from J, the gap between germline ends came to 12 bases. CDR3 DNA sequence: TGCAGCGTCGGGGGACCTGGCATTCAGTACTTC. Translating gives CSVGGPGIQYF. Full variable domain (remainder filled in from reference TRBV29-1 and TRBJ2-4): SAVISQKPSRDICQRGTSLTIQCQVDSQVTMMFWYRQQPGQSLTLIATANQGSEATYESGFVIDKFPISRPNLTFSTLTVSNMSPEDSSIYLCSVGGPGIQYFGAGTRLSVL.

The CDR3 DNA reads TGTGCCAGTAGCCTACAGGGGGCAGATGAGCAGTTCTTC. Translation: CASSLQGADEQFF. The genes are TRBV19 and TRBJ2-1; 9 bases fit TRBD1. The trim removed 6 bases at V and 8 bases at J, leaving 5 bases unmatched. The CDR3 sequence is 13 residues long. Germline V gene lookup returns CDR1 LNHDA and CDR2 SQIVND (reference sequence).

The J gene is TRBJ2-1, the V gene TRBV11-2; no reliable D call. The CDR3 spans 14 residues. The germline V gene has CDR1 SGHAT and CDR2 FQNNGV. With 4 bases removed from V and 3 bases from J, the gap between germline ends came to 10 bases. CDR3 sequence: CASSSDVRYNEQFF. The CDR3 DNA is TGTGCCAGCAGCTCAGATGTCCGCTACAATGAGCAGTTCTTC.

V gene TRBV19 combines with J gene TRBJ1-1; perhaps TRBD1 as D (5 bases). Deletions cut 6 bases from V and 7 bases from J, with 9 bases between. From germline, CDR1 is LNHDA and CDR2 SQIVND (reference sequence). This CDR3 has 11 residues. The DNA of the CDR3 is TGTGCCAGTAGAGGGGCTGGTGAAGCTTTCTTT. Its translation: CASRGAGEAFF. Using reference TRBV19 and TRBJ1-1 for the parts outside the CDR3, the full variable domain is DGGITQSPKYLFRKEGQNVTLSCEQNLNHDAMYWYRQDPGQGLRLIYYSQIVNDFQKGDIAEGYSVSREKKESFPLTVTSAQKNPTAFYLCASRGAGEAFFGQGTRLTVV.

The chain couples TRBV11-3 to TRBJ1-1; D gene unclear. CDR3 size: 14 residues. Germline CDR1 and CDR2: SGHNT and YENEEA. V dropped 6 bases and J dropped 4 bases, with 15 bases sitting between them. CDR3 sequence: CASRPVGGRTEAFF. The CDR3 nucleotides read TGTGCCAGCAGGCCCGTTGGAGGGCGCACTGAAGCTTTCTTT.